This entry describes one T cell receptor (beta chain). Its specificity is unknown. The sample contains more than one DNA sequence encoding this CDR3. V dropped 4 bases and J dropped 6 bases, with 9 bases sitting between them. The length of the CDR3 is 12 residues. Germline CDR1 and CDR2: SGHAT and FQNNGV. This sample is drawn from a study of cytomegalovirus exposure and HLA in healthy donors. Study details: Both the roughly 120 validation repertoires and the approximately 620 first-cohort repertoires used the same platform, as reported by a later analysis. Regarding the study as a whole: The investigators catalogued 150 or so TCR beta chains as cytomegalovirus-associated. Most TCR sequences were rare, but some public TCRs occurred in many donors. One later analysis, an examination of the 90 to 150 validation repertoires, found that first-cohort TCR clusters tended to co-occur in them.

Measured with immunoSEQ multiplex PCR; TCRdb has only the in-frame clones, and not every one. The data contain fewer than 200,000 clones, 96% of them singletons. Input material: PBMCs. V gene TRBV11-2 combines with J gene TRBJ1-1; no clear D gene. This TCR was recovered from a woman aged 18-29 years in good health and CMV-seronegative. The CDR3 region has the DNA TGTGCCAGCAGCTCAGGTGGTGCTGAAGCTTTCTTT. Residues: CASSSGGAEAFF.